What follows are 29 T cell receptor beta chains derived from one specimen sequenced in a study of blood T cells in healthy people across ages. A second PCR, run for about 6 to 11 cycles, used a sample-barcoded 5' primer plus a J-beta primer mix. In TCRdb, the 5' RACE reads were re-called with MiXCR into one record per CDR3 protein. The data show about 780,000 distinct CDR3 sequences, about half seen once. The source material was blood. Receptors were obtained from a man older than 75 in good health.

The chain joins TRBV29-1 to TRBJ2-7, with 13 bases lining up with TRBD2. Germline lookup yields CDR1 SQVTM and CDR2 ANQGSEA. V gave up 7 bases and J gave up 1 base; unmatched junction bases: 7. CDR3 length: 15 residues. CDR3 DNA: TGCAGCGCCTGGACTAGCGGGAGTGGGTCCTACGAGCAGTACTTC. This codes for CSAWTSGSGSYEQYF.

The chain has TRBV9 and TRBJ2-7; 10 bases match TRBD1. This CDR3 region has 16 residues. Trimming took 0 bases from V and 2 from J; bases not matched to a gene: 5. Per the germline V gene, CDR1 is SGDLS and CDR2 is YYNGEE. The CDR3 reads CASSVGRDRGTYEQYF. The CDR3 DNA sequence: TGTGCCAGCAGCGTAGGCAGGGACAGGGGCACCTACGAGCAGTACTTC.

This clonotype was counted ten times or more. The gene calls are TRBV28 and TRBJ2-3; TRBD2 is a possible D gene (6 bases). CDR3 size: 15 residues. Germline V lookup: CDR1 MDHEN, CDR2 SYDVKM. V shed 3 bases and J shed 3 bases, with 13 bases lying between them. In DNA, the CDR3 is TGTGCCAGCAGTTTCGTAGCGGAGGGGACAGATACGCAGTATTTT. Protein: CASSFVAEGTDTQYF.

This clonotype was counted between two and nine times. The chain combines TRBV5-1 with TRBJ2-1; D is unresolved. The ends were cut back, 0 bases at V and 0 bases at J, with 7 bases in the middle. The CDR3 consists of 15 residues. Looked up from germline, CDR1 is SGHRS and CDR2 is YFSETQ. CDR3 protein: CASSLGPGSYNEQFF. DNA of the CDR3: TGCGCCAGCAGCTTGGGACCGGGCTCCTACAATGAGCAGTTCTTC.

This clonotype was detected a few times. The chain recombines TRBV20-1 with TRBJ2-3, with TRBD1 matching over 7 bases. CDR1 is DFQATT, CDR2 SNEGSKA, per germline (reference sequence). V lost 2 bases, J lost 0 bases, and 8 bases stayed unmatched. The CDR3 has 16 amino acids. The CDR3 region is CSARRFGTESTDTQYF. The DNA for the CDR3 is TGCAGTGCTAGACGATTCGGGACAGAAAGCACAGATACGCAGTATTTT.

This clonotype was seen more than once but under ten times. J is TRBJ2-5 and V is TRBV29-1; D might be TRBD1 (5 bases). Trimming cost V 8 bases and J 5 bases, with 21 bases left between them. The CDR3 is 14 amino acids. From germline, CDR1 is SQVTM and CDR2 ANQGSEA. The CDR3 DNA reads as TGCAGCTCCAGATTAGGTCCAGGGCGTGAGACCCAGTACTTC. Translating it yields CSSRLGPGRETQYF.

To note about this clonotype: One end of the junction varies from germline; a read error may be responsible. V and J are TRBV7-3 and TRBJ2-1; D unresolved. The CDR3 has 13 amino acids. CDR1 SGHTA and CDR2 FQGTGA come from the germline V gene. The DNA for the CDR3 is TGTACCAGCAGCCCAGTTGCTACCACTGGGAAGTTCTTC. Translating it yields CTSSPVATTGKFF.

This clonotype was detected ten times or more. This sequence joins TRBV7-2 and TRBJ2-5; 8 positions match TRBD1. Looked up from germline, CDR1 is SGHTA and CDR2 is FQGNSA. Unmatched junction bases numbered 3, after V lost 2 bases and J lost 4 bases. This CDR3 region has 14 residues. CDR3 protein: CASSLRQGAETQYF. The CDR3 coding sequence is TGTGCCAGCAGCTTAAGGCAGGGGGCAGAGACCCAGTACTTC.

Ten or more counts support this clonotype. The DNA for the CDR3 is TGTGCCAGCAGCTTAGGTCCTCGGTATGGCTACACCTTC. This translates into CASSLGPRYGYTF. V and J are TRBV7-6 and TRBJ1-2; D gene ambiguous. V was trimmed by 1 base and J by 5 bases, leaving 8 bases between them. Germline CDR1 is SGHVS and CDR2 is FNYEAQ. This CDR3 is built from 13 residues.

V usage is TRBV7-3 and J usage is TRBJ2-2, with D tentatively TRBD1 (5 bases). The V gene's germline CDR1 is SGHTA and CDR2 FQGTGA. The germline V and J ends were trimmed by 3 bases and 3 bases, with 14 bases remaining between them. This CDR3 is built from 16 residues. CDR3 bases: TGTGCCAGCAGCTTTTATCAGGGAATCGACACCGGGGAGCTGTTTTTT. Translated: CASSFYQGIDTGELFF. The full variable domain, completed using reference TRBV7-3 and TRBJ2-2, is GAGVSQTPSNKVTEKGKYVELRCDPISGHTALYWYRQSLGQGPEFLIYFQGTGAADDSGLPNDRFFAVRPEGSVSTLKIQRTERGDSAVYLCASSFYQGIDTGELFFGEGSRLTVL.

This chain uses TRBV20-1 with TRBJ2-7, with D uncertain. The germline CDR1 and CDR2 sequences are DFQATT and SNEGSKA (reference sequence). Trimming removed 3 bases at V and 6 bases at J, with 9 bases between. There are 11 residues in the CDR3. The CDR3 is CSASFLAEQYF. The CDR3 DNA is TGCAGTGCTAGTTTCTTAGCCGAGCAGTACTTC.

The DNA for the CDR3 is TGTGCCAGCAGTTACGAGGGACAGGATGGCAATGAGCAGTTCTTC. It encodes CASSYEGQDGNEQFF. V gene TRBV6-5 combines with J gene TRBJ2-1; 8 nucleotides agree with TRBD1. CDR1 MNHEY and CDR2 SVGAGI come from the germline V gene. The CDR3 is made up of 15 amino acids. J was trimmed by 6 bases and V by 2 bases; bases with no gene match: 6.

The J gene is TRBJ2-7, the V gene TRBV14; D unresolved. The germline V and J ends were trimmed by 4 bases and 3 bases, with 16 bases remaining between them. In germline, CDR1 is SGHDN, CDR2 FVKESK. CDR3 length: 15 amino acids. CDR3 coding DNA: TGTGCCAGCAGCCCCTTGCGGCGGCTCGGCTACGAGCAGTACTTC. Protein sequence: CASSPLRRLGYEQYF.

With regard to this clonotype: A much larger clone is a single base away; this may be a read error. This chain uses TRBV4-3 with TRBJ1-6; no firm D call. The CDR3 has 14 amino acids. Germline CDR1 and CDR2: LGHNA and YSLEER. Here the CDR3 DNA reads TGCCCCAGCAGCGATCGGGACTATAATTCACCCCTCCACTTT. This encodes CPSSDRDYNSPLHF.

In its sample, this clonotype was seen once. This chain links TRBV7-9 with TRBJ2-1; TRBD1 matches 8 bases. From germline, CDR1 is SEHNR and CDR2 FQNEAQ (reference sequence). The CDR3 is 13 residues long. Germline trimming cut 5 bases from V and 13 bases from J; bases unmatched to any gene: 10. The CDR3 region is CASSESGDRGQFF. In nucleotides, the CDR3 is TGTGCCAGCAGCGAAAGTGGCGACAGGGGACAGTTCTTC.

This chain uses TRBV20-1 with TRBJ2-5; 7 bases align to TRBD2. CDR1 and CDR2 (germline): DFQATT, SNEGSKA (reference sequence). After removal of 4 bases from V and 1 base from J, the junction contained 3 bases not matched to a gene. CDR3 length: 13 amino acids. The CDR3 here is CSAKRDFQETQYF. Here the CDR3 DNA reads TGCAGTGCTAAGCGGGACTTCCAAGAGACCCAGTACTTC.

The V and J genes are TRBV7-2 and TRBJ2-3; 12 bases are shared with TRBD2. Germline V gives CDR1 SGHTA, CDR2 FQGNSA. V was clipped by 2 bases and J by 5 bases; unmatched bases: 11. The CDR3 is made up of 18 amino acids. The CDR3 loop is CASSLTVGLAGGLDTQYF. For the CDR3, the DNA is TGTGCCAGCAGCTTAACAGTGGGGCTAGCGGGAGGGCTAGATACGCAGTATTTT.

The V and J genes are TRBV10-3 and TRBJ2-1, with a weak D call TRBD2 (5 bases). Germline assignment: CDR1 ENHRY and CDR2 SYGVKD. V was pared by 4 bases and J by 13 bases, with 17 bases between. The CDR3 has 13 amino acids. CDR3 DNA sequence: TGTGCCATCAGTGTCGGAGGAGAAGAGACCCAGTTCTTC. This translates into CAISVGGEETQFF.

The chain employs TRBV7-2 and TRBJ1-5; 11 bases map to TRBD1. This CDR3 is built from 15 residues. The germline gives CDR1 SGHTA, CDR2 FQGNSA. The trim removed 5 bases at V and 7 bases at J, leaving 7 bases unmatched. The CDR3 region has the DNA TGTGCCAGCAGCACGCACGGGGACAGGGGGCAGCCCCAGCATTTT. Its translation is CASSTHGDRGQPQHF.

This clonotype turned up a few times. J is TRBJ2-3 and V is TRBV28; no clear D. V was trimmed by 3 bases and J by 1 base, leaving 11 bases between them. Germline-derived CDR1 and CDR2 are MDHEN and SYDVKM. This CDR3 region has 15 residues. The CDR3 sequence is CASSFRGSGTDTQYF. DNA for the CDR3: TGTGCCAGCAGTTTCCGTGGGTCCGGCACAGATACGCAGTATTTT.

With regard to this clonotype: Germline and junction disagree at one end, which may indicate a read error. The chain couples TRBV5-5 to TRBJ2-1, with TRBD2 as a possible D gene (5 bases). This CDR3 spans 16 amino acids. The germline CDR1 and CDR2 sequences are SGHKS and YYEKEE (reference sequence). CDR3: CASSFLTGSSYNERYF. CDR3 sequence (DNA): TGTGCCAGCAGCTTCTTGACGGGCAGCTCCTACAATGAGCGGTACTTC.

This clonotype was seen more than once but under ten times. The chain links TRBV7-9 to TRBJ2-4; 7 bases are a match to TRBD2. The CDR3 contains 13 residues. V trimming: 4 bases; J trimming: 13 bases; junction bases outside the gene matches: 10. Germline V gives CDR1 SEHNR, CDR2 FQNEAQ (reference sequence). CDR3 DNA sequence: TGTGCCAGCAGCTCTTCGGGAGGATATGAGCAGTACTTC. Protein sequence: CASSSSGGYEQYF.

This clonotype was observed a few times. The chain is built from TRBV24-1 and TRBJ2-3; no firm D call. V dropped 3 bases and J dropped 1 base, with 7 bases sitting between them. The CDR3 contains 14 residues. The germline CDR1 and CDR2 sequences are KGHDR and SFDVKD. This CDR3 is CATSDRSRTDTQYF. Written as DNA, the CDR3 is TGTGCCACCAGTGATAGGAGCCGCACAGATACGCAGTATTTT.

The chain employs TRBV7-7 and TRBJ2-1; 12 bases align to TRBD2. The ends lost 5 bases at V and 3 bases at J; junction bases unmatched: 2. The CDR3 covers 15 residues. Germline V gene sequence: CDR1 SSHAT, CDR2 FNYEAQ (reference sequence). Here the CDR3 DNA reads TGTGCCAGCAGCAAACTAGCGGGAGGCTACAATGAGCAGTTCTTC. The encoded protein is CASSKLAGGYNEQFF.

The CDR3 DNA is TGTGCCAGCAGCCAAGAAAGGCTACTCGGGCCCACTGAAGCTTTCTTT. This gives the protein CASSQERLLGPTEAFF. The chain has TRBV3-1 and TRBJ1-1; D remains ambiguous. The CDR3 is 16 amino acids. Between the trimmed V and J ends, which lost 0 bases and 4 bases, there was a span of 15 bases. The germline V gene has CDR1 LGHDT and CDR2 YNNKEL (reference sequence).

This clonotype was seen only a few times. This chain uses TRBV3-1 with TRBJ2-7, with TRBD1 identical over 9 bases. The CDR3 is 12 amino acids. V trimming: 3 bases; J trimming: 6 bases; junction bases outside the gene matches: 0. Germline CDR1 is LGHDT and CDR2 is YNNKEL (reference sequence). The CDR3 loop is CASSQTGGEQYF. CDR3 sequence (DNA): TGTGCCAGCAGCCAGACAGGGGGCGAGCAGTACTTC.

The genes are TRBV11-2 and TRBJ2-1; the D is unclear. The end of the DNA aligns better with TRBJ2-7, so the J call may be wrong. The CDR3 consists of 12 residues. The V gene's germline CDR1 is SGHAT and CDR2 FQNNGV. CDR3 sequence: CASSLVVPEQYF. For the CDR3, the DNA is TGTGCCAGCAGCTTAGTCGTCCCCGAGCAGTACTTC.

On this clonotype: An end of the junction differs from the germline gene, which may be a read error. The chain has TRBV7-9 and TRBJ2-1, with D uncertain. Germline loops: CDR1 SEHNR, CDR2 FQNEAQ (reference sequence). The CDR3 has 18 amino acids. CDR3 sequence (DNA): TGTGCCGGCAGCCGAGGCATCGGAAGGAATTTAGTATACAATGAGCAGTTCTTC. It specifies CAGSRGIGRNLVYNEQFF. Combining the CDR3 with reference TRBV7-9 and TRBJ2-1 gives the whole variable domain DTGVSQNPRHKITKRGQNVTFRCDPISEHNRLYWYRQTLGQGPEFLTYFQNEAQLEKSRLLSDRFSAERPKGSFSTLEIQRTEQGDSAMYLCAGSRGIGRNLVYNEQFFGPGTRLTVL.

J is TRBJ2-5 and V is TRBV12-5; 12 nucleotides agree with TRBD1. CDR1 and CDR2 from the germline V gene are LGHNT and FRNRAP. The CDR3 is 17 amino acids. J was trimmed by 5 bases and V by 0 bases; bases with no gene match: 7. CDR3 loop: CASGLVPGTGGRETQYF. The CDR3 nucleotides are TGTGCTAGTGGTTTGGTTCCCGGGACAGGGGGCAGGGAGACCCAGTACTTC.